This T cell receptor beta chain comes out of a study of T cell responses to AZD1222 COVID-19 vaccine. The study, taken as a whole, reports: CD4 TCRs associated with vaccination spanned spike, dominating at 160-218 and 743-854.

The CDR3 sequence is 13 residues long. The V end was cut by 3 bases, the J end by 2 bases, with 7 bases between. Germline V lookup: CDR1 SGHNT, CDR2 YENEEA. As for this clone: The antigen remains unidentified.

Only in-frame clones appear in the TCRdb table, and some are missing; sequencing was by immunoSEQ multiplex PCR. The table has around 120,000 clones, 92% seen once. This sequence was found in an adult who received the AZD1222 COVID-19 vaccine. The V and J genes are TRBV11-3 and TRBJ1-1, with a weak D call TRBD1 (5 bases). The source was peripheral blood, collected 28 days after the second AZD1222 dose. CDR3 sequence (DNA): TGTGCCAGCAGCTTCGGGGGTAACACTGAAGCTTTCTTT. Encoded protein: CASSFGGNTEAFF.